This T cell receptor (beta chain) came from a study of OX40 agonist ivuxolimab in advanced cancers. V shed 6 bases and J 1 base; nucleotides not matched to a gene: 11. The V gene's germline CDR1 is SGHRS and CDR2 YFSETQ. The CDR3 extends over 16 amino acids. TCRdb's table, derived via immunoSEQ multiplex PCR, lists solely in-frame clones and lacks some. The sample contains over 45,000 clones, approximately 81% of which appear only once. The chain joins TRBV5-1 to TRBJ2-3, with 7 bases aligning to TRBD1. The sample was CD4+ or CD8+ T cells sorted from blood, taken in a trial of the OX40 agonist ivuxolimab. The clonotype comes from an adult with an advanced solid tumor such as melanoma, head and neck, liver or kidney cancer. The CDR3 DNA is TGCGCCAGCAAAAAGAGTGGGACAGCGCGCACAGATACGCAGTATTTT. It encodes CASKKSGTARTDTQYF. Complete variable domain (other parts from reference TRBV5-1 and TRBJ2-3): KAGVTQTPRYLIKTRGQQVTLSCSPISGHRSVSWYQQTPGQGLQFLFEYFSETQRNKGNFPGRFSGRQFSNSRSEMNVSTLELGDSALYLCASKKSGTARTDTQYFGPGTRLTVL.